This TCR beta chain emerged from a study of cytomegalovirus exposure and HLA in healthy donors. PCR involved 60 Vbeta and 13 Jbeta primers. Sequenced by immunoSEQ multiplex PCR; TCRdb stores in-frame clones only, minus some. The sample records about 130,000 clones, around 70% being singletons. Study results and caveats: Immune exposure information available was restricted to CMV serostatus.

About this clone itself: Its cognate antigen is unknown.

V shed 5 bases and J shed 6 bases, with 23 bases lying between them. The CDR3 spans 16 residues. The V gene's germline CDR1 is SGHAT and CDR2 FQDESV (reference sequence). The sequence came from a woman aged 35 to 49 in good health and CMV-seropositive. The chain has TRBV11-1 and TRBJ2-7; a weak D match, TRBD1 (6 bases). The specimen was PBMCs. The CDR3 DNA reads as TGTGCCAGCAGCCGACAGGAGGCGGCCGGGTATGGCGAGCAGTACTTC. Amino acid sequence: CASSRQEAAGYGEQYF.